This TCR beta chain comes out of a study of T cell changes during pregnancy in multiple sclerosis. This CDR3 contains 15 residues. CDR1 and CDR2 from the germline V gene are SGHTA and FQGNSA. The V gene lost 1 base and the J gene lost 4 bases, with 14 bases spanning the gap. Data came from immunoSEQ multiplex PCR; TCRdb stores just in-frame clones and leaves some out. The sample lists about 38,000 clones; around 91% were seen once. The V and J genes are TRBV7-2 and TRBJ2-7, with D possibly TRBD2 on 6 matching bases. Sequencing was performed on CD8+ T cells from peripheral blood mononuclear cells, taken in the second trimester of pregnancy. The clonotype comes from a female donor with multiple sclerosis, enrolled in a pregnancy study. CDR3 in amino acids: CASSLEGTSFYEQYF. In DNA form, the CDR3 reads TGTGCCAGCAGCTTAGAGGGGACTTCCTTTTACGAGCAGTACTTC.